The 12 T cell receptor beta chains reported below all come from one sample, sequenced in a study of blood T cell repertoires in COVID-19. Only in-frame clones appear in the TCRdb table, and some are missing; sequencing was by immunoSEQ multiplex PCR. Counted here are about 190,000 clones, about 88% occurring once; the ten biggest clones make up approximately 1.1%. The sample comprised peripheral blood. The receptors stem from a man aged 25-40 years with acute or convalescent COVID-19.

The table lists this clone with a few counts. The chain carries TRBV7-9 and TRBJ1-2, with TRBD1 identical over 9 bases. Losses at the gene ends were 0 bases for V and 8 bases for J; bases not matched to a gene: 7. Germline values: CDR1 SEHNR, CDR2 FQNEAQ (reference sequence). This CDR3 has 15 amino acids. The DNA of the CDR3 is TGTGCCAGCAGCTTAGCCCGGACAGGGGTTGTGGGCTACACCTTC. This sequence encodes CASSLARTGVVGYTF.

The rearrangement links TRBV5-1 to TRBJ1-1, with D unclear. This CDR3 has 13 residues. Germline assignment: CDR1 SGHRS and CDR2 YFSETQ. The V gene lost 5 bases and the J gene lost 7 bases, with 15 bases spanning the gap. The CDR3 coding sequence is TGCGCCAGCAGTTTCGACAAGGCCCTTGAAGCTTTCTTT. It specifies CASSFDKALEAFF.

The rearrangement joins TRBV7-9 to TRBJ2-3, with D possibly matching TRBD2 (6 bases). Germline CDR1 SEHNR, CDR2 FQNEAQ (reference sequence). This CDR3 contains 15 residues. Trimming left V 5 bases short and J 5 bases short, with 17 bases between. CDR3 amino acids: CASSLSGSGEDTQYF. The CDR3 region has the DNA TGTGCCAGCAGCCTATCCGGGAGTGGGGAAGATACGCAGTATTTT.

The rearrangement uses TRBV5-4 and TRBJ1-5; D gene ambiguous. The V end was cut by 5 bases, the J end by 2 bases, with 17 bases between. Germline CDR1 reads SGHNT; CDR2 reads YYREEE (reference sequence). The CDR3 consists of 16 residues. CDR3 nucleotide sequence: TGTGCCAGCAGACCTAACACCCGAGCGGGCAATCAGCCCCAGCATTTT. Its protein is CASRPNTRAGNQPQHF.

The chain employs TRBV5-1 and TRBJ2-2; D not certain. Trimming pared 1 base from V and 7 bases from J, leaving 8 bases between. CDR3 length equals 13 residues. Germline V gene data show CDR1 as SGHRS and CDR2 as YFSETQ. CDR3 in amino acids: CASSLSEIGELFF. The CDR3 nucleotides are TGCGCCAGCAGCTTGTCGGAGATCGGGGAGCTGTTTTTT.

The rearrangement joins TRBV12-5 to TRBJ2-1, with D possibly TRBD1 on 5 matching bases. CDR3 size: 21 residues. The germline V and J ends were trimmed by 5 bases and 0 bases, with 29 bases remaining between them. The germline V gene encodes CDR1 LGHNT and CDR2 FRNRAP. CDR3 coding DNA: TGTGCTAGTGGTACCACCACCCCGGACAAAAGAGGTTTAAGCTCCTACAATGAGCAGTTCTTC. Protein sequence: CASGTTTPDKRGLSSYNEQFF.

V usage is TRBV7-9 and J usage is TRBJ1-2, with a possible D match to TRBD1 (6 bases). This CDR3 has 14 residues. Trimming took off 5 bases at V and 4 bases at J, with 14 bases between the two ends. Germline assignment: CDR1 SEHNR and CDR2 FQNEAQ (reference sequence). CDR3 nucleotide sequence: TGTGCCAGCAGCGCTCCCGACAGGTTCTATGGCTACACCTTC. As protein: CASSAPDRFYGYTF.

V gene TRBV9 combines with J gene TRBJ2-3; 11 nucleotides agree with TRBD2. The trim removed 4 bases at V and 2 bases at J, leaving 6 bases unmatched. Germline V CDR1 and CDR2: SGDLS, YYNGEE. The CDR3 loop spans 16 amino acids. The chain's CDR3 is CASSTLAGGLTDTQYF. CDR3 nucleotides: TGTGCCAGCAGCACTCTAGCGGGGGGCCTCACAGATACGCAGTATTTT.

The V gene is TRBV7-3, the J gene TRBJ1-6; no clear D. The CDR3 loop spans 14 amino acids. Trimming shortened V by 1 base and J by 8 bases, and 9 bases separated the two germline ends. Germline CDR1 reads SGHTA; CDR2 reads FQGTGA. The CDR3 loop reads CASSLRARDSPLHF. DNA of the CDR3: TGTGCCAGCAGCTTAAGGGCTCGCGATTCACCCCTCCACTTT.

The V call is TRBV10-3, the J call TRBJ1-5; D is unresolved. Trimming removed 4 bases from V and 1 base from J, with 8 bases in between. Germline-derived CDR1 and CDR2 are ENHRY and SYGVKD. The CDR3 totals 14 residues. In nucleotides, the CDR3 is TGTGCCATCAGTGTGGACTGGAGCAATCAGCCCCAGCATTTT. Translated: CAISVDWSNQPQHF.

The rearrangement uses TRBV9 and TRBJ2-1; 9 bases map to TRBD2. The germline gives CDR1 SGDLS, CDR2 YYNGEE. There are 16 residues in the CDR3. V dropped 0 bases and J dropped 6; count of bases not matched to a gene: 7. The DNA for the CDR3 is TGTGCCAGCAGCGTAGGGGCCGGGACTAGCAGCAATGAGCAGTTCTTC. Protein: CASSVGAGTSSNEQFF.

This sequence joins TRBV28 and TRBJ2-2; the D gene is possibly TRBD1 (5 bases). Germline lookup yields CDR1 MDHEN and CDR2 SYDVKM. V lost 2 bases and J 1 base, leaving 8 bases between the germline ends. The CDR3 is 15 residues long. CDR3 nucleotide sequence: TGTGCCAGCAGTTTAAAACAGGTGAACACCGGGGAGCTGTTTTTT. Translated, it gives CASSLKQVNTGELFF.